This entry concerns a single T cell receptor (beta chain). Its antigen is currently unknown. Sequencing of TCR beta CDR3 used immunoSEQ survey depth. TCRdb's table, derived via immunoSEQ multiplex PCR, lists solely in-frame clones and lacks some. The profile covers about 5,000 clones, with roughly 69% appearing a single time and roughly 42% taken by the ten largest. This sample was taken from a study of CD8 T cell repertoires and HIV-1 epitope variants. V gave up 6 bases and J gave up 7 bases; unmatched junction bases: 7. The germline gives CDR1 MDHEN, CDR2 SYDVKM. There are 14 residues in the CDR3. The sequenced sample consisted of cultured CD8+ T cells derived from PBMCs. This receptor was identified in a male donor with HIV. V usage is TRBV28 and J usage is TRBJ1-5; TRBD1 aligns across 9 bases. CDR3 region: CASSSTGGEQPQHF. In nucleotides, the CDR3 is TGTGCCAGCAGCTCGACAGGGGGGGAACAGCCCCAGCATTTT. Full variable domain (missing parts from reference TRBV28 and TRBJ1-5): DVKVTQSSRYLVKRTGEKVFLECVQDMDHENMFWYRQDPGLGLRLIYFSYDVKMKEKGDIPEGYSVSREKKERFSLILESASTNQTSMYLCASSSTGGEQPQHFGDGTRLSIL.